This TCR beta chain was recovered during a study of blood T cell repertoires in COVID-19. Across the study: In each case, the material was cDNA or gDNA derived from T cells, B-cell-depleted T cells, or PBMCs.

In the source study's methods: Amplified reference gene primers provided the basis for estimating nucleated cell counts. Libraries were prepared by immunoSEQ multiplex PCR; TCRdb keeps only in-frame clonotypes and omits some of them. V and J calls and clone size come straight from that table; D and trimming were deduced from the DNA. The sample lists approximately 220,000 clones, about 80% seen once, with roughly 1.3% in the top ten. Individuals drawn from some 25 US areas were about 18 to 90 years old. Cohort placement rested on clinical history that participants reported themselves. Germline V gene data show CDR1 as SNHLY and CDR2 as FYNNEI. The ends lost 3 bases at V and 7 bases at J; junction bases unmatched: 6. The CDR3 spans 14 residues.

The sample consisted of PBMCs or T cells enriched from blood (not recorded which). This rearrangement joins TRBV2 to TRBJ1-5; TRBD1 matches 7 bases. This clonotype originated in a woman between 40 and 55 years old with acute COVID-19. The DNA of the CDR3 is TGTGCCAGCAGTGATAGGGGGCGCGGACAGCCCCAGCATTTT. Protein: CASSDRGRGQPQHF. Variable domain in full (rest from reference TRBV2 and TRBJ1-5): EPEVTQTPSHQVTQMGQEVILRCVPISNHLYFYWYRQILGQKVEFLVSFYNNEISEKSEIFDDQFSVERPDGSNFTLKIRSTKLEDSAMYFCASSDRGRGQPQHFGDGTRLSIL.